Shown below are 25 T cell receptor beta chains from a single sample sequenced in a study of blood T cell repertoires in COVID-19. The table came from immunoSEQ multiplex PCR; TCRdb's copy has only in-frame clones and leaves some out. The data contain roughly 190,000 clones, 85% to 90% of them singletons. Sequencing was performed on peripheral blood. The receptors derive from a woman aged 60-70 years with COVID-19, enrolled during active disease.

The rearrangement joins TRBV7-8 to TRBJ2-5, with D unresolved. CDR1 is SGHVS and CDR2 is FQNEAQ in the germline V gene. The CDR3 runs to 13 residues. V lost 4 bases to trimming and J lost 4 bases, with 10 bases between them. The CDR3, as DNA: TGTGCCAGCAGCTCGGTACTCCGAGAGACCCAGTACTTC. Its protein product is CASSSVLRETQYF.

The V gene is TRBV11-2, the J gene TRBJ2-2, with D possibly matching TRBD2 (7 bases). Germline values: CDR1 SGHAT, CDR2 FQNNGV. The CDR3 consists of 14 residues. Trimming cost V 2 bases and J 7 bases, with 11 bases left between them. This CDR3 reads CASSLRGGIGELFF. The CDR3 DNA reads TGTGCCAGCAGCTTAAGGGGGGGAATCGGGGAGCTGTTTTTT.

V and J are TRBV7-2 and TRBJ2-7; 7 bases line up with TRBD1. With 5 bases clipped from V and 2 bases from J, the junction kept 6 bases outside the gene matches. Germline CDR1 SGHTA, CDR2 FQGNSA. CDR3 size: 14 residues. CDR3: CASSRDRLTYEQYF. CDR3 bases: TGTGCCAGCAGCCGGGACAGACTTACCTACGAGCAGTACTTC. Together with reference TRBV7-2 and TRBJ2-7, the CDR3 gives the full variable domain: GAGVSQSPSNKVTEKGKDVELRCDPISGHTALYWYRQSLGQGLEFLIYFQGNSAPDKSGLPSDRFSAERTGGSVSTLTIQRTQQEDSAVYLCASSRDRLTYEQYFGPGTRLTVT.

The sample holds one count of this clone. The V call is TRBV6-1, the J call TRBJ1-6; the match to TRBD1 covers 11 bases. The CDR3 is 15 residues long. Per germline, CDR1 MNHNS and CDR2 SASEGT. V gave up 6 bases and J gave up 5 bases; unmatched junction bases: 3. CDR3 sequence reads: CASRAGQGDNSPLHF. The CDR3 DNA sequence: TGTGCCAGCAGGGCGGGACAGGGGGATAATTCACCCCTCCACTTT.

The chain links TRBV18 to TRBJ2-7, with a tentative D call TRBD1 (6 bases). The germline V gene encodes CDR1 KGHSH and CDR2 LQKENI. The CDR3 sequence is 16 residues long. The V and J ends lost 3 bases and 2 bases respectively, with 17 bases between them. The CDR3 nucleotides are TGTGCCAGCTCACCCGAGCAGGGGCCGATAACCTACGAGCAGTACTTC. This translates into CASSPEQGPITYEQYF.

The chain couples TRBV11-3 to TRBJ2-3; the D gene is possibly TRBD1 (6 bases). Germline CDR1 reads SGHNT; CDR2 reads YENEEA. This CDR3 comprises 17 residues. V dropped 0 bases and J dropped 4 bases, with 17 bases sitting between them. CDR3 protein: CASSLELGDMGSDTQYF. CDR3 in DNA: TGTGCCAGCAGCTTAGAGCTCGGGGACATGGGCTCAGATACGCAGTATTTT.

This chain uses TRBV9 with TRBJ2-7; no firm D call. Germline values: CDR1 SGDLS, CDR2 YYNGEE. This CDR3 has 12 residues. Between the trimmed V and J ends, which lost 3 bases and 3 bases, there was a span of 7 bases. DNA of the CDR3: TGTGCCAGCAGCGACGGGTACTACGAGCAGTACTTC. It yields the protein CASSDGYYEQYF.

CDR3 amino acids: CASSYEAGVFTYNEQFF. The DNA for the CDR3 is TGTGCCAGCAGTTACGAAGCGGGAGTTTTCACCTACAATGAGCAGTTCTTC. The chain employs TRBV6-2 or TRBV6-3 and TRBJ2-1, with 8 bases fitting TRBD2. The CDR3 has 17 amino acids. CDR1 is MNHEY, CDR2 SVGEGT, per germline. The junction had 8 bases not matched to a gene; V was cut back by 2 bases and J by 2 bases.

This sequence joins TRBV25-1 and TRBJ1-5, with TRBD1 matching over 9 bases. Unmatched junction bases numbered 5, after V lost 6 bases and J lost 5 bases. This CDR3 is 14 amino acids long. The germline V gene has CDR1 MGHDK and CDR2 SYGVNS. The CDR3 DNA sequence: TGTGCCAGCAGAGGACAGGGGTCGTATCAGCCCCAGCATTTT. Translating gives CASRGQGSYQPQHF. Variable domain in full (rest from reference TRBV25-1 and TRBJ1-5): EADIYQTPRYLVIGTGKKITLECSQTMGHDKMYWYQQDPGMELHLIHYSYGVNSTEKGDLSSESTVSRIRTEHFPLTLESARPSHTSQYLCASRGQGSYQPQHFGDGTRLSIL.

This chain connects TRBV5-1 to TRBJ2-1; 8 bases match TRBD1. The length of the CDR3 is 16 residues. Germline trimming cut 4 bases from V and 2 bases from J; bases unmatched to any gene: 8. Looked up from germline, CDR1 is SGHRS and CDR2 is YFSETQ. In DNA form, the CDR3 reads TGCGCCAGCAGCGCACAGGACAGGGTCCCCTACAATGAGCAGTTCTTC. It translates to CASSAQDRVPYNEQFF. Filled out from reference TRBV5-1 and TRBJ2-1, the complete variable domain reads KAGVTQTPRYLIKTRGQQVTLSCSPISGHRSVSWYQQTPGQGLQFLFEYFSETQRNKGNFPGRFSGRQFSNSRSEMNVSTLELGDSALYLCASSAQDRVPYNEQFFGPGTRLTVL.

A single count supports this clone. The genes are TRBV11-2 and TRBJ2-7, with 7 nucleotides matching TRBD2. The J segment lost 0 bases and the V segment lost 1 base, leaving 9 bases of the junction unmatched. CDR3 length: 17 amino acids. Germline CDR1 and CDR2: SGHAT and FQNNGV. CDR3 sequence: CASSLVWSGTNSYEQYF. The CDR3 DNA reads TGTGCCAGCAGCTTAGTGTGGAGCGGGACCAACTCCTACGAGCAGTACTTC.

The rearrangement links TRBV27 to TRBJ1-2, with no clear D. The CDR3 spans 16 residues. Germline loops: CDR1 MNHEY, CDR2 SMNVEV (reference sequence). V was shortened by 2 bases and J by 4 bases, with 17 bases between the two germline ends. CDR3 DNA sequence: TGTGCCAGCAGTTTAAGGCCGGTTAAGGGAGGCTATGGCTACACCTTC. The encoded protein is CASSLRPVKGGYGYTF.

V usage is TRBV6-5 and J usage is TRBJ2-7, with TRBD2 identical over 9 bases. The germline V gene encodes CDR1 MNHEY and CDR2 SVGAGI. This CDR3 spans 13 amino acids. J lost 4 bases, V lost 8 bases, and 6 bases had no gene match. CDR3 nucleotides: TGTGCCAGCCGAAGCGGGGGGAGTTACGAGCAGTACTTC. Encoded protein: CASRSGGSYEQYF.

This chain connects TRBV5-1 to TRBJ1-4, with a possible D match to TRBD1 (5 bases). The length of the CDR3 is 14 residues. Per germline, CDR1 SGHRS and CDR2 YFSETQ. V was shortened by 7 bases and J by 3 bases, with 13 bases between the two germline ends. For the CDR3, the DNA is TGCGCCAGCCGTGTGGACACCTCTAATGAAAAACTGTTTTTT. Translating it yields CASRVDTSNEKLFF.

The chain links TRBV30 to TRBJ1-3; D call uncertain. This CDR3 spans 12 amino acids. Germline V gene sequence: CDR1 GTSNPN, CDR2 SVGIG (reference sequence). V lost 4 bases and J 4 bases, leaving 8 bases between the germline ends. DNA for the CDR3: TGTGCCTGGATGAGGTCCGGAAACACCATATATTTT. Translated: CAWMRSGNTIYF.

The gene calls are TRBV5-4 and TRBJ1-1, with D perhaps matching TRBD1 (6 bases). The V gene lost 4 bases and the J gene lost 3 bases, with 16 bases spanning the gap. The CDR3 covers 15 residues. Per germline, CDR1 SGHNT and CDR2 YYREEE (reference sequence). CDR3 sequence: CASSPPRGADTEAFF. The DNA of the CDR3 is TGTGCCAGCAGCCCCCCCCGGGGGGCGGACACTGAAGCTTTCTTT.

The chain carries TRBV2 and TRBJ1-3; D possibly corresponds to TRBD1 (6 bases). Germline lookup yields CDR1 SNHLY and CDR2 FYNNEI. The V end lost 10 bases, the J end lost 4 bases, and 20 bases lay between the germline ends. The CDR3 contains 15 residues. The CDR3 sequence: CAIPQDSLLGNTIYF. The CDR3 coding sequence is TGTGCCATCCCCCAGGACAGCCTGCTCGGAAACACCATATATTTT. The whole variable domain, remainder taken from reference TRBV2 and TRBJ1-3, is EPEVTQTPSHQVTQMGQEVILRCVPISNHLYFYWYRQILGQKVEFLVSFYNNEISEKSEIFDDQFSVERPDGSNFTLKIRSTKLEDSAMYFCAIPQDSLLGNTIYFGEGSWLTVV.

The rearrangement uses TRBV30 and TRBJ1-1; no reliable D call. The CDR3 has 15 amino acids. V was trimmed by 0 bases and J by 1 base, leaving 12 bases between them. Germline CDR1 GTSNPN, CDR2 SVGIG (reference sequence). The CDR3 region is CAWSVGEAKNTEAFF. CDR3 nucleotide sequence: TGTGCCTGGAGTGTCGGCGAGGCCAAGAACACTGAAGCTTTCTTT. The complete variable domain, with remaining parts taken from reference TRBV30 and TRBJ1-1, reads SQTIHQWPATLVQPVGSPLSLECTVEGTSNPNLYWYRQAAGRGLQLLFYSVGIGQISSEVPQNLSASRPQDRQFILSSKKLLLSDSGFYLCAWSVGEAKNTEAFFGQGTRLTVV.

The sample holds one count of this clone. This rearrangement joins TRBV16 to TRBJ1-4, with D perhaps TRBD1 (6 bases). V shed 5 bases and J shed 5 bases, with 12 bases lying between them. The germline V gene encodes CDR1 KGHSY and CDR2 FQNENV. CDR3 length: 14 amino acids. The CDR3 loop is CASSDAGANEKLFF. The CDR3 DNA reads TGTGCCAGCAGCGATGCGGGGGCCAATGAAAAACTGTTTTTT.

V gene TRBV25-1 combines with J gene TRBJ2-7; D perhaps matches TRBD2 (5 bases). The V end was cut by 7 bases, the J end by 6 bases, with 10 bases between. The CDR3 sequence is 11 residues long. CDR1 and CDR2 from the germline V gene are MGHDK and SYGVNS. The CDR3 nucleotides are TGTGCCAGCACCTGGGGAGCCGAGCAGTACTTC. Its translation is CASTWGAEQYF.

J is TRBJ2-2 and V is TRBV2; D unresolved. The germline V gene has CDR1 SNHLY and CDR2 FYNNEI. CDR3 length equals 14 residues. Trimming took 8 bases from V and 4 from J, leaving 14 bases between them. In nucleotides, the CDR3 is TGTGCCAGCTCAGTCGTGCGGAGCACCGGGGAGCTGTTTTTT. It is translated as CASSVVRSTGELFF.

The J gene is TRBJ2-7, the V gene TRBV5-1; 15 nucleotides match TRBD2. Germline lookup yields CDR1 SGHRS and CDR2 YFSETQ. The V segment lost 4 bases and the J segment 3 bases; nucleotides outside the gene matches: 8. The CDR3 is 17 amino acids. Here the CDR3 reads CASSPGTSGRFGYEQYF. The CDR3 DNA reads TGCGCCAGCAGCCCGGGGACTAGCGGGAGGTTCGGCTACGAGCAGTACTTC.

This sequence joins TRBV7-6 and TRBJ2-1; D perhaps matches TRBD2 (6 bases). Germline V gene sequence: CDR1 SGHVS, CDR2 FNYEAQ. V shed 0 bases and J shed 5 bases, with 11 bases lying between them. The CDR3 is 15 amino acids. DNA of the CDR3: TGTGCCAGCAGCTTAGCGGGGGGAAGGAACAATGAGCAGTTCTTC. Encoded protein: CASSLAGGRNNEQFF.

The CDR3 spells CASSQELAGGADTQYF. CDR3 in DNA: TGTGCCAGCAGCCAAGAACTAGCGGGAGGGGCAGATACGCAGTATTTT. The J gene is TRBJ2-3, the V gene TRBV4-2; 13 bases are shared with TRBD2. From germline, CDR1 is LGHNA and CDR2 YNFKEQ. Trimming removed 0 bases from V and 4 bases from J; junction bases left unmatched: 1. The length of the CDR3 is 16 residues.

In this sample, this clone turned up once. CDR3 DNA: TGTGCCAGCAGCCCCAGACAGGGGGCGGACACTGAAGCTTTCTTT. This translates into CASSPRQGADTEAFF. The chain has TRBV5-5 and TRBJ1-1; 10 positions match TRBD1. Per germline, CDR1 SGHKS and CDR2 YYEKEE (reference sequence). This CDR3 has 15 residues. J lost 3 bases, V lost 4 bases, and 6 bases had no gene match.